Sequencing of this T cell receptor (beta chain) was carried out in a study of blood T cell repertoires in COVID-19. Clones were sequenced by immunoSEQ multiplex PCR, and TCRdb holds only the in-frame ones, with some missing. The sample lists about 180,000 clones; about 80% were seen once. The receptor was isolated from a human donor in a cohort sampled during active COVID-19. Specimen: peripheral blood.

This chain's CDR3 is CASSSGQGEETQYF. In DNA form, the CDR3 reads TGCGCCAGCAGCTCAGGACAGGGTGAGGAGACCCAGTACTTC. The chain links TRBV5-1 to TRBJ2-5; 8 positions agree with TRBD1. The V gene end was trimmed by 3 bases and the J gene end by 5 bases; junction bases not matched to a gene: 6. This CDR3 region has 14 residues. Germline V gives CDR1 SGHRS, CDR2 YFSETQ.